This entry lists 5 T cell receptor beta chains sequenced from one sample in a study of T cells after posttransplantation cyclophosphamide. Profiling relied on immunoSEQ multiplex PCR, and the TCRdb table lists in-frame clones only, not all of them. The table records tens of thousands of clones without singletons, the ten largest covering approximately 6.3%. Material: PBMCs. The origin of the receptors is a woman aged 55-69 years in good health, CMV-negative, and a related stem cell transplant donor.

At least ten counts were recorded for this clone. The J gene is TRBJ2-1, the V gene TRBV19; D gene uncertain. The CDR3 covers 13 residues. Trimming stripped 3 bases from V and 10 bases from J, with 13 bases between. Germline assignment: CDR1 LNHDA and CDR2 SQIVND (reference sequence). CDR3 loop: CASSMIGFREQFF. The CDR3 DNA reads as TGTGCCAGTAGTATGATCGGATTCAGGGAGCAGTTCTTC.

This clone was recorded many times. The genes are TRBV27 and TRBJ2-7; maybe TRBD1 (6 bases). The germline V and J ends were trimmed by 5 bases and 2 bases, with 13 bases remaining between them. The CDR3 spans 14 residues. Germline V lookup: CDR1 MNHEY, CDR2 SMNVEV (reference sequence). The CDR3: CASSPTGTTYEQYF. The CDR3 bases are TGTGCCAGCAGTCCGACAGGTACGACCTACGAGCAGTACTTC.

This clone has only a few counts. This chain uses TRBV5-1 with TRBJ2-5; 14 bases match TRBD2. J was trimmed by 5 bases and V by 4 bases; bases with no gene match: 10. The CDR3 has 17 residues. Germline values: CDR1 SGHRS, CDR2 YFSETQ. CDR3: CASSPRTSGRPRETQYF. CDR3 DNA: TGCGCCAGCAGCCCACGGACTAGCGGGAGGCCAAGGGAGACCCAGTACTTC. The full variable domain, in which reference TRBV5-1 and TRBJ2-5 provide the parts outside the CDR3, is KAGVTQTPRYLIKTRGQQVTLSCSPISGHRSVSWYQQTPGQGLQFLFEYFSETQRNKGNFPGRFSGRQFSNSRSEMNVSTLELGDSALYLCASSPRTSGRPRETQYFGPGTRLLVL.

At least ten counts were recorded for this clone. V is TRBV7-9 and J is TRBJ2-7; 10 bases fit TRBD1. Trimming removed 5 bases from V and 2 bases from J; junction bases left unmatched: 6. Germline CDR1 reads SEHNR; CDR2 reads FQNEAQ (reference sequence). The CDR3 is 15 residues long. The CDR3 nucleotides are TGTGCCAGCAGCCCTCGACAGGGGGCAACCTACGAGCAGTACTTC. Translation gives CASSPRQGATYEQYF.

This clone was detected many times. The genes are TRBV7-3 and TRBJ2-2; 11 bases are shared with TRBD2. V lost 5 bases, J lost 4 bases, and 6 bases stayed unmatched. CDR3 length: 16 amino acids. Looked up from germline, CDR1 is SGHTA and CDR2 is FQGTGA. The CDR3 DNA is TGTGCCAGCAGCCCTGGGACTAGCGGCCCCACCGGGGAGCTGTTTTTT. This encodes CASSPGTSGPTGELFF.